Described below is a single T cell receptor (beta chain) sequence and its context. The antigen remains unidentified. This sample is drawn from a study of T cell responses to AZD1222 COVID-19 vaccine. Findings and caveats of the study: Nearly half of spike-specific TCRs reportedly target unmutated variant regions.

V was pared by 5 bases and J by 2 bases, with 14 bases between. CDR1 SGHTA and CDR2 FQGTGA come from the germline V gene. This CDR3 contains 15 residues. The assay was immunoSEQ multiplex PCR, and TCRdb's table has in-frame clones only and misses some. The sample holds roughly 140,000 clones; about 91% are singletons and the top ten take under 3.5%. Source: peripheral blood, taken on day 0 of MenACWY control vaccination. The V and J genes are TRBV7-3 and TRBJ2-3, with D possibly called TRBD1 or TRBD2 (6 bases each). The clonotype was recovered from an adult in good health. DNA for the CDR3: TGTGCCAGCAGCCAATGGGGGGCGGACACAGATACGCAGTATTTT. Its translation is CASSQWGADTDTQYF. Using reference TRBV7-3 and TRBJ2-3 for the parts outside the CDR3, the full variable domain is GAGVSQTPSNKVTEKGKYVELRCDPISGHTALYWYRQSLGQGPEFLIYFQGTGAADDSGLPNDRFFAVRPEGSVSTLKIQRTERGDSAVYLCASSQWGADTDTQYFGPGTRLTVL.